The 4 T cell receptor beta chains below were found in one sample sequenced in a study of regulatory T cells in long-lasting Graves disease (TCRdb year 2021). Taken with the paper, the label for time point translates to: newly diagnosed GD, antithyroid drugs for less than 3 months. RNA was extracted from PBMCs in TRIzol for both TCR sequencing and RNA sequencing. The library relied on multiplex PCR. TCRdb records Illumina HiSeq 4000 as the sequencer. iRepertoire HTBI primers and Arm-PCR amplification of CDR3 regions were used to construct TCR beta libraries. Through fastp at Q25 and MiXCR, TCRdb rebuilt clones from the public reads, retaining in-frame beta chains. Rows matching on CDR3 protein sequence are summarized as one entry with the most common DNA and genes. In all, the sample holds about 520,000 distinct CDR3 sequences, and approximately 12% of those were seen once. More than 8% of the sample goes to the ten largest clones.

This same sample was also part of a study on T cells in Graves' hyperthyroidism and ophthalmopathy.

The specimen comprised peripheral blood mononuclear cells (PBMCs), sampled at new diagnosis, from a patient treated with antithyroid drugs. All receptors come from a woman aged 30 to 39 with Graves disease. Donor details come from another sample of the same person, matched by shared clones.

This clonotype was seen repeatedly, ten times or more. The CDR3 protein is CASSLGGSLGNEQFF. The CDR3 nucleotides are TGTGCCAGCAGCTTAGGGGGGAGCCTCGGCAATGAGCAGTTCTTC. The rearrangement joins TRBV11-2 to TRBJ2-1; D tentatively fits TRBD1 or TRBD2 (5 bases each). Per germline, CDR1 SGHAT and CDR2 FQNNGV. CDR3 size: 15 residues. V dropped 1 base and J dropped 6 bases, with 13 bases sitting between them.

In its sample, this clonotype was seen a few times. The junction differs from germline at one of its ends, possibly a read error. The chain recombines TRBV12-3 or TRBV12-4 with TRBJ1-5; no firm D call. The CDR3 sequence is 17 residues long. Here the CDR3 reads CASSFSFYGNSNQPPHF. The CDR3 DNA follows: TGTGCCAGCAGTTTTTCGTTTTACGGTAATAGCAATCAGCCCCCGCATTTT.

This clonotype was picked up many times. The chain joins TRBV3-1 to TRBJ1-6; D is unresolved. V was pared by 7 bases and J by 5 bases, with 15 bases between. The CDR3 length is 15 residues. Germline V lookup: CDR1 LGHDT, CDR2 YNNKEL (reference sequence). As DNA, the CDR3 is TGTGCCAGCACCGCGGCCGGGATCAATAATTCACCCCTCCACTTT. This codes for CASTAAGINNSPLHF.

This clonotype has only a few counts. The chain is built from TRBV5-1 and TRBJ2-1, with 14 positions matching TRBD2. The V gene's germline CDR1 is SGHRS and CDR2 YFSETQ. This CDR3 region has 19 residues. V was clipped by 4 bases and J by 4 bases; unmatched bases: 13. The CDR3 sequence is CASSIGTSGSSTRYNEQFF. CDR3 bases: TGCGCCAGCAGCATCGGGACTAGCGGGAGTTCCACGAGGTACAATGAGCAGTTCTTC.